The source of this T cell receptor (beta chain) is a study of beta chain features in type 1 diabetes. With respect to this clone: Its antigen remains unknown.

Study-wide points: Any HLA type influence on TCRB rearrangement was left unresolved here.

The CDR3 sequence is 15 residues long. Germline trimming cut 5 bases from V and 2 bases from J; bases unmatched to any gene: 6. Germline V gives CDR1 GTSNPN, CDR2 SVGIG (reference sequence). The sequenced template was cDNA made from the entire isolated RNA. Naive, central memory and regulatory T cell samples yielded about 3.9 million reads on average. Sequenced by immunoSEQ multiplex PCR; TCRdb stores in-frame clones only, minus some. The top ten hold approximately 0.046% of the sample, which has some 360,000 clones, about 18% seen once. The chain joins TRBV30 to TRBJ1-5; the match to TRBD1 covers 10 bases. This receptor was obtained from a woman aged 18 to 35 in good health. Material for sequencing was naive CD4+ T cells from blood. The CDR3 sequence: CAWDRQGAGNQPQHF. DNA of the CDR3: TGTGCCTGGGACAGACAGGGGGCAGGCAATCAGCCCCAGCATTTT.